The present T cell receptor beta chain was sequenced within a study of blood T cell repertoires in COVID-19. Overall study: Sites across the United States, Italy and Spain contributed samples from acute and convalescent COVID-19. PBMCs, B-cell-depleted T cells, or T cells were the source of the cDNA or gDNA that made up the material.

Authors' methods: Scientists estimated how many nucleated cells there were by amplifying reference gene primers. The table came from immunoSEQ multiplex PCR; TCRdb's copy has only in-frame clones and leaves some out. The V and J calls and clone size were taken over from that table, and D and trimming were inferred from the DNA. The table lists 95,000 to 130,000 clones, 75% to 90% of them singletons. Germline V gives CDR1 LNHDA, CDR2 SQIVND (reference sequence). This CDR3 comprises 16 residues. Trimming cost V 1 base and J 7 bases, with 17 bases left between them. This clone was observed a few times. The receptor's source is a man younger than 40 with acute or convalescent COVID-19. The chain joins TRBV19 to TRBJ2-1, with unresolved D. Sequencing was done on a sample of peripheral blood. Here the CDR3 reads CASSIGSLGPRNEQFF. In DNA form, the CDR3 reads TGTGCCAGTAGTATAGGGTCTCTAGGTCCAAGGAATGAGCAGTTCTTC.